The 25 T cell receptor beta chains given below trace back to one sample, sequenced in a study of T cell repertoires in cytomegalovirus infection. TCRdb fed the reads into MiXCR, producing one record per CDR3 protein. This table has some 940,000 distinct CDR3 sequences, approximately 31% appearing once. Their antigen targets remain unknown. Source: cultured CD8+ T cells from PBMCs, taken from culture after CMV antigen stimulation. These receptors came from a human donor in good health (CMV status not recorded). Some clones in this sample may be carry-over from other donors' samples.

This clonotype was observed a handful of times. The CDR3 DNA reads TGTGCCATCAGTGAGTCAGAGAGGGGCCACTACGAGCAGTACGTC. It specifies CAISESERGHYEQYV. The J gene is TRBJ2-7, the V gene TRBV10-3; TRBD1 or TRBD2 may be the D gene (5 bases each). V lost 0 bases to trimming and J lost 3 bases, with 12 bases between them. Germline V gene lookup returns CDR1 ENHRY and CDR2 SYGVKD. This CDR3 spans 15 amino acids.

J is TRBJ2-1 and V is TRBV27; D could derive from TRBD1 or TRBD2 (5 bases each). Trimming pared 5 bases from V and 10 bases from J, leaving 15 bases between. The length of the CDR3 is 13 residues. Germline lookup yields CDR1 MNHEY and CDR2 SMNVEV (reference sequence). The CDR3 DNA is TGTGCCAGCAGTCCGGGGCCTTCGTTGGAGCAGTTCTTC. Residues: CASSPGPSLEQFF.

The chain has TRBV11-2 and TRBJ1-5, with unresolved D. Germline CDR1 is SGHAT and CDR2 is FQNNGV. This CDR3 is built from 18 residues. Trimming pared 1 base from V and 2 bases from J, leaving 18 bases between. DNA for the CDR3: TGTGCCAGCAGCTTAGTCTTCGGCTACTCGTCGGGCAATCAGCCCCAGCATTTT. It specifies CASSLVFGYSSGNQPQHF. The entire variable domain, with the rest obtained from reference TRBV11-2 and TRBJ1-5, is as follows: EAGVAQSPRYKIIEKRQSVAFWCNPISGHATLYWYQQILGQGPKLLIQFQNNGVVDDSQLPKDRFSAERLKGVDSTLKIQPAKLEDSAVYLCASSLVFGYSSGNQPQHFGDGTRLSIL.

The chain joins TRBV6-8 to TRBJ2-1; TRBD2 agrees at 7 bases. The CDR3 extends over 16 amino acids. Germline V gene lookup returns CDR1 MNHGY and CDR2 SAAAGT. V gave up 0 bases and J gave up 4 bases; unmatched junction bases: 6. The CDR3 spells CASSYSTSEEYNEQFF. DNA of the CDR3: TGTGCCAGCAGTTACTCTACTAGCGAGGAATACAATGAGCAGTTCTTC.

The chain has TRBV3-1 and TRBJ1-2; maybe TRBD1 (6 bases). V lost 0 bases and J 4 bases, leaving 18 bases between the germline ends. Germline V gives CDR1 LGHDT, CDR2 YNNKEL (reference sequence). The CDR3 is made up of 17 amino acids. As DNA, the CDR3 is TGTGCCAGCAGCCAAGAAGGGTCTTTGACAGGCACCTATGGCTACACCTTC. Its protein is CASSQEGSLTGTYGYTF.

Points on this clonotype: This may be a read error: a much more frequent sequence differs by one nucleotide. This chain links TRBV7-8 with TRBJ1-1; D remains ambiguous. The CDR3 is 17 amino acids. The V gene's germline CDR1 is SGHVS and CDR2 FQNEAQ. CDR3 protein: CANSLRVRLRGETEAFF. The CDR3 bases are TGTGCCAACAGCTTACGTGTACGTTTACGCGGGGAAACTGAAGCTTTCTTT.

V and J are TRBV7-9 and TRBJ1-6, with D hard to call. From germline, CDR1 is SEHNR and CDR2 FQNEAQ (reference sequence). The CDR3 is 13 amino acids. Trimming removed 1 base from V and 13 bases from J, with 11 bases in between. CDR3 bases: TGTGCCAGCAGCTTAGAGGGCCCGGGGCCCCTCCACTTT. This translates into CASSLEGPGPLHF.

This clonotype has only a few counts. This sequence joins TRBV6-6 and TRBJ1-4; 8 bases line up with TRBD1. This CDR3 is built from 19 residues. CDR1 and CDR2 (germline): MNHNY, SVGAGI (reference sequence). The ends lost 2 bases at V and 6 bases at J; junction bases unmatched: 17. The CDR3 here is CASSYLWTGMGRGDEKLFF. For the CDR3, the DNA is TGTGCCAGCAGTTACCTTTGGACAGGGATGGGGCGGGGAGATGAAAAACTGTTTTTT.

The V and J genes are TRBV4-1 and TRBJ2-7, with 9 bases matching TRBD1. This CDR3 has 15 amino acids. The V segment lost 4 bases and the J segment 7 bases; nucleotides outside the gene matches: 11. Germline V gene data show CDR1 as MGHRA and CDR2 as YSYEKL. CDR3 sequence reads: CASSLVWTGAQEQYF. CDR3 DNA sequence: TGCGCCAGCAGCCTCGTGTGGACAGGGGCGCAGGAGCAGTACTTC.

In this sample, this clonotype turned up a few times. The V and J genes are TRBV6-2 or TRBV6-3 and TRBJ2-7, with a possible D match to TRBD1 (5 bases). The CDR3 totals 14 residues. Germline CDR1 is MNHEY and CDR2 is SVGEGT. Trimming took 2 bases from V and 0 from J, leaving 8 bases between them. The CDR3 spells CASSYDSSSYEQYV. The DNA of the CDR3 is TGTGCCAGCAGTTACGACAGCAGCTCCTACGAGCAGTACGTC.

The chain employs TRBV5-6 and TRBJ2-7; maybe TRBD1 (6 bases). The CDR3 has 15 amino acids. The V gene's germline CDR1 is SGHDT and CDR2 YYEEEE. DNA of the CDR3: TGTACCAGCAGCTTGGGGGCAGGGAAAGCCTACGAGCAGTACGTC. Translated: CTSSLGAGKAYEQYV.

The rearrangement uses TRBV27 and TRBJ2-7; D gene unclear. From germline, CDR1 is MNHEY and CDR2 SMNVEV (reference sequence). The CDR3 is 14 residues long. Trimming cost V 3 bases and J 6 bases, with 15 bases left between them. The CDR3 bases are TGTGCCAGCAGTTTCGGGTATTCTGCTACCGAGCAGTACTTC. It yields the protein CASSFGYSATEQYF.

This rearrangement joins TRBV7-3 to TRBJ2-3, with 7 bases lining up with TRBD2. CDR3 length: 16 residues. V dropped 5 bases and J dropped 2; count of bases not matched to a gene: 10. Germline CDR1 is SGHTA and CDR2 is FQGTGA. CDR3 sequence reads: CASSTPRGILTDTQYF. For the CDR3, the DNA is TGTGCCAGCAGCACCCCGCGGGGGATTCTCACAGATACGCAGTATTTT.

As DNA, the CDR3 is TGTGCCAGCAGCCAAGATCTTAGAGCCGGAAACACCATATATTTT. Translation gives CASSQDLRAGNTIYF. This chain links TRBV14 with TRBJ1-3; D is uncertain. Trimming took 0 bases from V and 4 from J, leaving 10 bases between them. The germline CDR1 and CDR2 sequences are SGHDN and FVKESK. The CDR3 has 15 residues.

In its sample, this clonotype was seen a few times. The genes are TRBV2 and TRBJ2-1; 12 bases map to TRBD2. Germline trimming cut 1 base from V and 8 bases from J; bases unmatched to any gene: 0. Germline V gives CDR1 SNHLY, CDR2 FYNNEI. CDR3 length equals 14 residues. CDR3 in amino acids: CASSEGLAGDEQFF. The CDR3 region has the DNA TGTGCCAGCAGTGAAGGACTAGCGGGGGATGAGCAGTTCTTC.

Here the CDR3 reads CASSSGDRGNSPLHF. The CDR3 nucleotides read TGTGCCAGCAGCTCAGGCGACAGGGGGAATTCACCCCTCCACTTT. The V and J genes are TRBV7-6 and TRBJ1-6; 9 bases align to TRBD1. The CDR3 sequence is 15 residues long. V dropped 4 bases and J dropped 7; count of bases not matched to a gene: 5. Germline V gives CDR1 SGHVS, CDR2 FNYEAQ.

This sequence joins TRBV29-1 and TRBJ1-1; D is possibly TRBD1 (6 bases). Trimming shortened V by 7 bases and J by 3 bases, and 15 bases separated the two germline ends. This CDR3 spans 13 amino acids. Germline CDR1 is SQVTM and CDR2 is ANQGSEA. The CDR3 bases are TGCAGCGCCCTGACAGGTGTCGACACTGAAGCTTTCTTT. The encoded protein is CSALTGVDTEAFF.

Points on this clonotype: A much larger clonotype is one base distant, so this may be a read error. V gene TRBV7-8 combines with J gene TRBJ2-5; 9 bases are shared with TRBD1. CDR1 is SGHVS, CDR2 FQNEAQ, per germline. The CDR3 contains 15 residues. Trimming at V came to 5 bases and at J to 6 bases, leaving 10 bases not matched to a gene. The CDR3 DNA reads TGTGCCAGCAGCGATTGGGACAGGGCGGGGCAGACCCAGTACTTC. Protein product: CASSDWDRAGQTQYF.

This clonotype was seen once. Sequence at one end of the junction differs from germline and may be a read error. The J gene is TRBJ2-3, the V gene TRBV7-8; D might be TRBD1 or TRBD2, each matching 5 bases. Looked up from germline, CDR1 is SGHVS and CDR2 is FQNEAQ. The CDR3 covers 16 residues. The CDR3 sequence is CTSSDRDGPGADTQYF. CDR3 bases: TGTACCAGCAGCGACCGGGACGGCCCTGGGGCAGATACGCAGTATTTT.

This clonotype appeared a few times. V and J are TRBV9 and TRBJ2-3; TRBD2 matches 8 bases. Germline trimming cut 0 bases from V and 4 bases from J; bases unmatched to any gene: 4. The germline V gene has CDR1 SGDLS and CDR2 YYNGEE. CDR3 length equals 15 residues. This CDR3 reads CASSVEGRGADTQYF. CDR3 DNA sequence: TGTGCCAGCAGCGTAGAGGGGCGGGGGGCAGATACGCAGTATTTT. The full variable domain, with the rest looked up from reference TRBV9 and TRBJ2-3, is DSGVTQTPKHLITATGQRVTLRCSPRSGDLSVYWYQQSLDQGLQFLIQYYNGEERAKGNILERFSAQQFPDLHSELNLSSLELGDSALYFCASSVEGRGADTQYFGPGTRLTVL.

The J gene is TRBJ1-2, the V gene TRBV4-1; maybe TRBD1 (6 bases). This CDR3 contains 15 residues. Trimming removed 1 base at V and 4 bases at J, with 13 bases between. CDR1 is MGHRA, CDR2 YSYEKL, per germline. Here the CDR3 DNA reads TGCGCCAGCAGCCAAGGTCCGGGGGCCGGCTATGGCTACACCTTC. Its translation is CASSQGPGAGYGYTF.

In this sample, this clonotype turned up many times. V and J are TRBV11-3 and TRBJ1-1, with 10 bases matching TRBD1. CDR1 is SGHNT and CDR2 is YENEEA in the germline V gene. The CDR3 consists of 13 residues. J lost 6 bases, V lost 3 bases, and 1 base had no gene match. CDR3 region: CASSLGTGAEAFF. The CDR3 DNA is TGTGCCAGCAGCTTGGGGACAGGGGCTGAAGCTTTCTTT. Variable domain in full (rest from reference TRBV11-3 and TRBJ1-1): EAGVVQSPRYKIIEKKQPVAFWCNPISGHNTLYWYLQNLGQGPELLIRYENEEAVDDSQLPKDRFSAERLKGVDSTLKIQPAELGDSAVYLCASSLGTGAEAFFGQGTRLTVV.

The genes are TRBV5-1 and TRBJ2-1; D unclear. This CDR3 is 19 amino acids long. Deletions cut 0 bases from V and 0 bases from J, with 19 bases between. Germline lookup yields CDR1 SGHRS and CDR2 YFSETQ. The CDR3 region has the DNA TGCGCCAGCAGCTTGGTAATCCCCTTATTTGGAAGCTCCTACAATGAGCAGTTCTTC. Amino acid sequence: CASSLVIPLFGSSYNEQFF.

The chain couples TRBV2 to TRBJ2-7; D is uncertain. This CDR3 comprises 14 residues. The germline CDR1 and CDR2 sequences are SNHLY and FYNNEI. Trimming removed 0 bases from V and 4 bases from J, with 10 bases in between. The CDR3, as DNA: TGTGCCAGCAGTGAAGCGGAGAGACCTTACGAGCAGTACGTC. Translation gives CASSEAERPYEQYV.

The V gene is TRBV25-1, the J gene TRBJ1-5, with 9 bases aligning to TRBD1. Germline-derived CDR1 and CDR2 are MGHDK and SYGVNS. The CDR3 has 17 residues. The V gene end was trimmed by 2 bases and the J gene end by 2 bases; junction bases not matched to a gene: 7. The CDR3 DNA sequence: TGTGCCAGCAGTGAAAAGGATGGACAGGGGCGCAATCAGCCCCAGCATTTT. Translated, it gives CASSEKDGQGRNQPQHF.